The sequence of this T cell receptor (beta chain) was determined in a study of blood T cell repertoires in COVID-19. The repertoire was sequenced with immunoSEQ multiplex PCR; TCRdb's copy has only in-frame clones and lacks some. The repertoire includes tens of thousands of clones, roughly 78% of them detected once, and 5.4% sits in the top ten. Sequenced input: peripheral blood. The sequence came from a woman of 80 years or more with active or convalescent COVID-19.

The CDR3 bases are TGTGCCAGCCGACAGACACAGGGAGAGGATGGCTACACCTTC. Translating it yields CASRQTQGEDGYTF. This chain uses TRBV6-5 with TRBJ1-2; weak D call: TRBD1 (6 bases). With 8 bases removed from V and 6 bases from J, the gap between germline ends came to 19 bases. From germline, CDR1 is MNHEY and CDR2 SVGAGI. This CDR3 is built from 14 residues.